One T cell receptor (beta chain) is described in this entry. The sample is drawn from a study of graft-versus-host responses after intestinal transplantation. Study overall: Anti-thymocyte globulin served as induction for all recipients, who then took tacrolimus and steroids for two to three years.

Measured with immunoSEQ multiplex PCR; TCRdb has only the in-frame clones, and not every one. Of nearly 45,000 clones listed, around 90% are singletons. The CDR3 has 11 amino acids. Germline loops: CDR1 MNHGY, CDR2 SVAAGI. The V and J ends lost 6 bases and 5 bases respectively, with 7 bases between them. The genes are TRBV6-9 and TRBJ1-2; tentative D call: TRBD1 (6 bases). The sample was PBMCs, taken 524 days after transplant. The sequence was collected from a human patient who received an intestinal transplant, so some T cells may come from the graft donor. The CDR3 reads CASSQGYGYTF. CDR3 nucleotides: TGTGCCAGCAGCCAGGGGTATGGCTACACCTTC.